The 31 T cell receptor beta chains reported below all come from one sample, sequenced in a study of T cell changes during pregnancy in multiple sclerosis. TCRdb keeps only in-frame clones here, not all; method: immunoSEQ multiplex PCR. The table has 35,000 to 45,000 clones, about 91% seen once. Sequenced material: CD4+ T cells from peripheral blood mononuclear cells, taken after pregnancy. These receptor sequences come from a female donor in good health, enrolled as a control in a pregnancy study.

This chain uses TRBV7-3 with TRBJ2-1; 13 nucleotides align to TRBD2. The CDR3 contains 20 residues. The germline CDR1 and CDR2 sequences are SGHTA and FQGTGA. V shed 3 bases and J 4 bases; nucleotides not matched to a gene: 15. CDR3 nucleotides: TGTGCCAGCAGCTTCCCCCTCTTCGGACTAGCGGGAGAGTCTTACAATGAGCAGTTCTTC. It encodes CASSFPLFGLAGESYNEQFF.

The chain carries TRBV7-3 and TRBJ1-2; TRBD1 might be the D (5 bases). CDR3 length equals 15 residues. CDR1 and CDR2 (germline): SGHTA, FQGTGA. The V and J ends lost 5 bases and 7 bases respectively, with 20 bases between them. The chain's CDR3 is CASSLSDSKDAGYTF. The CDR3 nucleotides are TGTGCCAGCAGCCTCAGCGACAGTAAGGATGCTGGCTACACCTTC. The variable domain in full, completed from reference TRBV7-3 and TRBJ1-2, reads GAGVSQTPSNKVTEKGKYVELRCDPISGHTALYWYRQSLGQGPEFLIYFQGTGAADDSGLPNDRFFAVRPEGSVSTLKIQRTERGDSAVYLCASSLSDSKDAGYTFGSGTRLTVV.

The chain links TRBV11-2 to TRBJ2-2, with a possible D match to TRBD1 (6 bases). Germline assignment: CDR1 SGHAT and CDR2 FQNNGV. V was clipped by 1 base and J by 3 bases, with 21 bases between them. CDR3 length: 19 amino acids. For the CDR3, the DNA is TGTGCCAGCAGCTTAGGGCTTTTGCTGACCAGGGGCGACACCGGGGAGCTGTTTTTT. Its protein product is CASSLGLLLTRGDTGELFF.

This clone was observed a few times. The chain uses TRBV2 and TRBJ1-1, with D perhaps matching TRBD1 (5 bases). Trimming pared 6 bases from V and 3 bases from J, leaving 11 bases between. The germline V gene encodes CDR1 SNHLY and CDR2 FYNNEI. The CDR3 runs to 13 residues. The CDR3 bases are TGTGCCAGCAGCGAAACAGGTTACACTGAAGCTTTCTTT. Protein sequence: CASSETGYTEAFF. The whole variable domain, filled in from reference TRBV2 and TRBJ1-1, reads EPEVTQTPSHQVTQMGQEVILRCVPISNHLYFYWYRQILGQKVEFLVSFYNNEISEKSEIFDDQFSVERPDGSNFTLKIRSTKLEDSAMYFCASSETGYTEAFFGQGTRLTVV.

The chain uses TRBV7-2 and TRBJ2-3, with a tentative D call TRBD2 (5 bases). This CDR3 has 14 amino acids. Trimming took 7 bases from V and 1 from J, leaving 12 bases between them. From germline, CDR1 is SGHTA and CDR2 FQGNSA. DNA for the CDR3: TGTGCCAGCAAGGGAGCGGTCGGCACAGATACGCAGTATTTT. Translation gives CASKGAVGTDTQYF.

The V and J genes are TRBV13 and TRBJ1-1; a weak D match, TRBD1 (5 bases). CDR1 and CDR2 from the germline V gene are PRHDT and FYEKMQ (reference sequence). CDR3 size: 18 residues. The V and J ends lost 5 bases and 5 bases respectively, with 27 bases between them. CDR3 sequence: CASSLRSSPGREGTEAFF. The CDR3 DNA follows: TGTGCCAGCAGCCTACGGTCCTCCCCGGGACGGGAGGGGACTGAAGCTTTCTTT.

V usage is TRBV14 and J usage is TRBJ2-1, with 9 nucleotides matching TRBD1. Germline V CDR1 and CDR2: SGHDN, FVKESK. V gave up 4 bases and J gave up 0 bases; unmatched junction bases: 4. The CDR3 consists of 16 residues. CDR3 sequence reads: CASSPTGGSSYNEQFF. DNA of the CDR3: TGTGCCAGCAGCCCGACAGGGGGGAGCTCCTACAATGAGCAGTTCTTC.

V gene TRBV4-1 combines with J gene TRBJ2-1; the D gene is possibly TRBD1 (6 bases). The CDR3 length is 12 residues. CDR1 MGHRA and CDR2 YSYEKL come from the germline V gene. The V end was cut by 5 bases, the J end by 10 bases, with 12 bases between. This CDR3 reads CASSWVGTEQFF. CDR3 coding DNA: TGCGCCAGCAGCTGGGTCGGGACAGAGCAGTTCTTC.

The chain recombines TRBV28 with TRBJ1-2; 7 bases match TRBD1. V was pared by 5 bases and J by 3 bases, with 6 bases of the junction left unmatched. Germline CDR1 MDHEN, CDR2 SYDVKM. The CDR3 runs 14 residues. The CDR3 nucleotides read TGTGCCAGCAGTGGACAGGAATCGGACTATGGCTACACCTTC. It encodes CASSGQESDYGYTF.

The V gene is TRBV5-4, the J gene TRBJ2-1; 9 bases agree with TRBD1. The V segment lost 4 bases and the J segment 6 bases; nucleotides outside the gene matches: 5. CDR3 length: 14 amino acids. The germline gives CDR1 SGHNT, CDR2 YYREEE (reference sequence). The CDR3 is CASSSRDRVNEQFF. The CDR3 DNA follows: TGTGCCAGCAGCAGCCGGGACAGGGTCAATGAGCAGTTCTTC.

The chain combines TRBV5-1 with TRBJ1-2, with D hard to call. Germline CDR1 SGHRS, CDR2 YFSETQ. Trimming removed 2 bases from V and 5 bases from J, with 13 bases in between. The CDR3 is 14 amino acids. The CDR3 region is CASSFLGGDYGYTF. The CDR3 DNA reads as TGCGCCAGCAGCTTTCTGGGAGGTGATTATGGCTACACCTTC.

The chain couples TRBV15 to TRBJ1-2, with 11 positions matching TRBD1. The CDR3 contains 15 residues. The germline V gene has CDR1 LNHNV and CDR2 YYDKDF (reference sequence). The J segment lost 4 bases and the V segment lost 4 bases, leaving 5 bases of the junction unmatched. The CDR3 DNA sequence: TGTGCCACCAGCACAGGACAGGGGGCTTTCTATGGCTACACCTTC. This encodes CATSTGQGAFYGYTF.

This clone has a handful of counts. The rearrangement links TRBV6-1 to TRBJ1-4; TRBD1 agrees at 11 bases. This CDR3 region has 15 residues. Per germline, CDR1 MNHNS and CDR2 SASEGT. V shed 7 bases and J 6 bases; nucleotides not matched to a gene: 7. The CDR3 coding sequence is TGTGCCAGCATGGTCCGGGACAGGGGGGATGAAAAACTGTTTTTT. It encodes CASMVRDRGDEKLFF.

The J gene is TRBJ2-2, the V gene TRBV5-1, with D possibly TRBD1 on 6 matching bases. The CDR3 contains 17 residues. The germline V gene has CDR1 SGHRS and CDR2 YFSETQ. V was shortened by 3 bases and J by 0 bases, with 15 bases between the two germline ends. The CDR3 reads CASSSSPGQPNTGELFF. The DNA for the CDR3 is TGCGCCAGCAGCTCTTCCCCGGGACAACCGAACACCGGGGAGCTGTTTTTT. The full variable domain, in which reference TRBV5-1 and TRBJ2-2 provide the parts outside the CDR3, is KAGVTQTPRYLIKTRGQQVTLSCSPISGHRSVSWYQQTPGQGLQFLFEYFSETQRNKGNFPGRFSGRQFSNSRSEMNVSTLELGDSALYLCASSSSPGQPNTGELFFGEGSRLTVL.

The J gene is TRBJ2-3, the V gene TRBV19; the match to TRBD1 covers 7 bases. Germline loops: CDR1 LNHDA, CDR2 SQIVND (reference sequence). J gave up 6 bases and V 10 bases, and 10 bases lay outside the gene matches. The CDR3 is 13 residues long. The CDR3 DNA reads TGTGCCACCTGGAAACAGGGGACCGATACGCAGTATTTT. Amino acids: CATWKQGTDTQYF.

In this sample, this clone turned up once. This chain connects TRBV11-2 to TRBJ1-2, with D unresolved. V was shortened by 5 bases and J by 7 bases, with 17 bases between the two germline ends. The germline V gene has CDR1 SGHAT and CDR2 FQNNGV. The CDR3 runs to 14 residues. As DNA, the CDR3 is TGTGCCAGCAGCCCCGCGGGGAGCTCCGGTGGCTACACCTTC. The encoded protein is CASSPAGSSGGYTF.

This clone was found a few times. V and J are TRBV5-1 and TRBJ1-2; no clear D. CDR3 length equals 14 residues. Trimming removed 0 bases from V and 7 bases from J, with 13 bases in between. CDR1 and CDR2 (germline): SGHRS, YFSETQ. CDR3 protein: CASSLGQAIGGYTF. The CDR3 nucleotides are TGCGCCAGCAGCTTGGGGCAGGCTATCGGTGGCTACACCTTC.

The CDR3 here is CASSQRGQETQYF. In DNA form, the CDR3 reads TGTGCCAGCAGCCAGCGGGGGCAAGAGACCCAGTACTTC. The J gene is TRBJ2-5, the V gene TRBV4-2; 7 bases map to TRBD2. The CDR3 contains 13 residues. Germline CDR1 LGHNA, CDR2 YNFKEQ. Trimming took 3 bases from V and 2 from J; bases not matched to a gene: 0.

The rearrangement joins TRBV2 to TRBJ2-7; D uncertain. The CDR3 extends over 13 amino acids. The V end was cut by 3 bases, the J end by 5 bases, with 11 bases between. Germline CDR1 reads SNHLY; CDR2 reads FYNNEI. The CDR3, as DNA: TGTGCCAGCAGTGAGCAAAGCCTGGACGAGCAGTACTTC. It specifies CASSEQSLDEQYF. Together with reference TRBV2 and TRBJ2-7, the CDR3 gives the full variable domain: EPEVTQTPSHQVTQMGQEVILRCVPISNHLYFYWYRQILGQKVEFLVSFYNNEISEKSEIFDDQFSVERPDGSNFTLKIRSTKLEDSAMYFCASSEQSLDEQYFGPGTRLTVT.

The chain joins TRBV18 to TRBJ1-1; the match to TRBD1 covers 8 bases. V was clipped by 6 bases and J by 1 base; unmatched bases: 4. This CDR3 contains 14 residues. In germline, CDR1 is KGHSH, CDR2 LQKENI. Here the CDR3 DNA reads TGTGCCAGCTCGCGGGACAGGACGAACACTGAAGCTTTCTTT. It yields the protein CASSRDRTNTEAFF.

The chain recombines TRBV10-2 with TRBJ1-1; TRBD1 is a possible D gene (6 bases). Germline V gene lookup returns CDR1 WSHSY and CDR2 SAAADI. With 5 bases removed from V and 1 base from J, the gap between germline ends came to 11 bases. This CDR3 has 14 amino acids. In DNA form, the CDR3 reads TGCGCCAGCAGTTCGACAGGCGGGAACACTGAAGCTTTCTTT. Translating it yields CASSSTGGNTEAFF.

The CDR3 nucleotides are TGTGCCAGCAGCTTAAGGGGGCAGCGATTTTATAGCAATCAGCCCCAGCATTTT. Its translation is CASSLRGQRFYSNQPQHF. The chain employs TRBV7-2 and TRBJ1-5, with 7 bases that match TRBD1. The CDR3 extends over 18 amino acids. V gave up 2 bases and J gave up 0 bases; unmatched junction bases: 10. Germline CDR1 and CDR2: SGHTA and FQGNSA.

The chain's CDR3 is CSVGPSGTLEPAFF. The CDR3 region has the DNA TGCAGCGTTGGCCCCTCGGGGACACTAGAACCAGCTTTCTTT. The genes are TRBV29-1 and TRBJ1-1; a possible D gene is TRBD1 (6 bases). Germline CDR1 and CDR2: SQVTM and ANQGSEA. Trimming removed 4 bases from V and 10 bases from J, with 22 bases in between. The CDR3 covers 14 residues. The whole variable domain, remainder taken from reference TRBV29-1 and TRBJ1-1, is SAVISQKPSRDICQRGTSLTIQCQVDSQVTMMFWYRQQPGQSLTLIATANQGSEATYESGFVIDKFPISRPNLTFSTLTVSNMSPEDSSIYLCSVGPSGTLEPAFFGQGTRLTVV.

This clone was recorded a few times. The chain carries TRBV19 and TRBJ2-6; 7 positions agree with TRBD2. The ends lost 3 bases at V and 0 bases at J; junction bases unmatched: 2. This CDR3 spans 16 amino acids. From germline, CDR1 is LNHDA and CDR2 SQIVND (reference sequence). CDR3 DNA: TGTGCCAGTAGTATGAGGGACTACTCTGGGGCCAACGTCCTGACTTTC. Residues: CASSMRDYSGANVLTF.

V and J are TRBV11-1 and TRBJ1-4; no firm D call. Germline V lookup: CDR1 SGHAT, CDR2 FQDESV (reference sequence). Trimming stripped 5 bases from V and 8 bases from J, with 9 bases between. This CDR3 has 12 amino acids. CDR3 protein: CASSVSVEKLFF. CDR3 DNA: TGTGCCAGCAGCGTCTCCGTAGAAAAACTGTTTTTT.

This clone was seen more than once but under ten times. The V gene is TRBV6-4, the J gene TRBJ1-6; TRBD1 is a possible D gene (5 bases). The length of the CDR3 is 14 residues. The germline CDR1 and CDR2 sequences are MRHNA and SNTAGT. The V end lost 4 bases, the J end lost 7 bases, and 11 bases lay between the germline ends. CDR3 sequence reads: CASSANPGNSPLHF. CDR3 in DNA: TGTGCCAGCAGTGCGAATCCAGGGAATTCACCCCTCCACTTT.

The V gene is TRBV21-1, the J gene TRBJ1-6; the table assigns TRBD1, which was not confirmed against the DNA. TRBV21-1 is termed a pseudogene. CDR3 length: 20 residues. In DNA, the CDR3 is TGTGCCAGCAGCTTAAAGGTGGGACAGGGGGGTCGGACCTATAATTCACCCCTCCACTTT. Translating it yields CASSLKVGQGGRTYNSPLHF.

The genes are TRBV5-1 and TRBJ2-7; TRBD1 matches at 7 bases. Germline values: CDR1 SGHRS, CDR2 YFSETQ. The trim removed 4 bases at V and 3 bases at J, leaving 4 bases unmatched. This CDR3 has 13 amino acids. CDR3 sequence (DNA): TGCGCCAGCAGCCGGGACAGAGACTACGAGCAGTACTTC. Translated, it gives CASSRDRDYEQYF.

The chain carries TRBV30 and TRBJ1-5; 7 nucleotides align to TRBD1. The CDR3 is made up of 14 amino acids. Germline lookup yields CDR1 GTSNPN and CDR2 SVGIG (reference sequence). Germline trimming cut 3 bases from V and 2 bases from J; bases unmatched to any gene: 4. In DNA, the CDR3 is TGTGCCTGGAGCGTGACAGGGCGCAATCAGCCCCAGCATTTT. Its translation: CAWSVTGRNQPQHF.

The chain couples TRBV19 to TRBJ1-2; 7 bases align to TRBD1. Germline assignment: CDR1 LNHDA and CDR2 SQIVND (reference sequence). The length of the CDR3 is 17 residues. The ends lost 5 bases at V and 4 bases at J; junction bases unmatched: 16. The DNA for the CDR3 is TGTGCCAGTAGTGGTCTCGTGGGGGACAGAGGAAGCTATGGCTACACCTTC. Translation gives CASSGLVGDRGSYGYTF.

V usage is TRBV5-4 and J usage is TRBJ1-3; D is uncertain. This CDR3 spans 14 amino acids. Looked up from germline, CDR1 is SGHNT and CDR2 is YYREEE (reference sequence). Trimming pared 4 bases from V and 3 bases from J, leaving 11 bases between. DNA for the CDR3: TGTGCCAGCAGCGCTGACGGGATTGGAAACACCATATATTTT. Its protein product is CASSADGIGNTIYF.